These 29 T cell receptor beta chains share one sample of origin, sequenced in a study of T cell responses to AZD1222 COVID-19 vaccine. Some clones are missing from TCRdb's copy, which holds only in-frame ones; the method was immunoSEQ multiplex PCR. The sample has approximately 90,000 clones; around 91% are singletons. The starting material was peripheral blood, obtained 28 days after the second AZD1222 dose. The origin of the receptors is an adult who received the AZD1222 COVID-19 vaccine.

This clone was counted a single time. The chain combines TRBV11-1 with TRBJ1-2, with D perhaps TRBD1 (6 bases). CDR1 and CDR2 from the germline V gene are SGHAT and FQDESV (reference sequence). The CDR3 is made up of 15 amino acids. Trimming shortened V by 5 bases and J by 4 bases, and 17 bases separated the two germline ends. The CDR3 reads CASSPRDKPFYGYTF. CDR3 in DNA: TGTGCCAGCAGCCCACGGGACAAGCCCTTCTATGGCTACACCTTC.

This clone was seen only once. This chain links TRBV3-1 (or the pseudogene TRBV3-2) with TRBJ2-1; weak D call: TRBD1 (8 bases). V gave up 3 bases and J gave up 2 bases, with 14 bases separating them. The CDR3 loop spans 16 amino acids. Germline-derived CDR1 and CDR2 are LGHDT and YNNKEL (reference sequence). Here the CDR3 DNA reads TGTGCCAGCAGCCACCCGGGGGGACAGGCCTACAATGAGCAGTTCTTC. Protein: CASSHPGGQAYNEQFF.

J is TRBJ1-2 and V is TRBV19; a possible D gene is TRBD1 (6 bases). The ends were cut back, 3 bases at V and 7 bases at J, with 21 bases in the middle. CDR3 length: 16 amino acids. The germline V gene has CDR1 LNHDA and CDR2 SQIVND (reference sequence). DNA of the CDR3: TGTGCCAGTAGTATTTTTACTCGCGACAGGATTGGTGGCTACACCTTC. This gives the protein CASSIFTRDRIGGYTF.

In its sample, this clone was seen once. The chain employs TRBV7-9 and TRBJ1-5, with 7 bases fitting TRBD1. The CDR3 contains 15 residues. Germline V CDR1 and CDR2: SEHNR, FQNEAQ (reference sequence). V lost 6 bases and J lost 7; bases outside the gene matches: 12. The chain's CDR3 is CASSLGQVIGQPQHF. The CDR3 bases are TGTGCCAGCAGTCTCGGACAGGTCATTGGACAGCCCCAGCATTTT.

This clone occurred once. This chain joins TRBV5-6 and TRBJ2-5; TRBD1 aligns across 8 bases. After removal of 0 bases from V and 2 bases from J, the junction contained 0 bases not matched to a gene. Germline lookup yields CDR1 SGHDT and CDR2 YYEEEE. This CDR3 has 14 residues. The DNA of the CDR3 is TGTGCCAGCAGCTTGGACAGGGGGCAAGAGACCCAGTACTTC. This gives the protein CASSLDRGQETQYF.

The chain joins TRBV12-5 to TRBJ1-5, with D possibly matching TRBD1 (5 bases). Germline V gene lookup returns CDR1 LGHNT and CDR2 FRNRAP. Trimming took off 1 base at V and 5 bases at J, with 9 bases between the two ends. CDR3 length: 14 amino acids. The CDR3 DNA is TGTGCTAGTGGTTTGGGGGGGGTGGATCAGCCCCAGCATTTT. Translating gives CASGLGGVDQPQHF. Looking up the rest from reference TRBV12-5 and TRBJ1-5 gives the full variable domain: DARVTQTPRHKVTEMGQEVTMRCQPILGHNTVFWYRQTMMQGLELLAYFRNRAPLDDSGMPKDRFSAEMPDATLATLKIQPSEPRDSAVYFCASGLGGVDQPQHFGDGTRLSIL.

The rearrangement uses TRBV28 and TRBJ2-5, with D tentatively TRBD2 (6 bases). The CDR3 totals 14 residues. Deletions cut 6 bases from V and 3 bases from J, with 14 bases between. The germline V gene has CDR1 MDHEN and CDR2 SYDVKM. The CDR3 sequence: CASRPGGVKETQYF. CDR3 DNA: TGTGCCAGCAGACCTGGCGGGGTAAAAGAGACCCAGTACTTC.

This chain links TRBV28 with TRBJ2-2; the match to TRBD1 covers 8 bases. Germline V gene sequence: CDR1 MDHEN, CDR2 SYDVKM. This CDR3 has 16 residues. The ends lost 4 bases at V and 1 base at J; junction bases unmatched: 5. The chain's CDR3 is CASSSPGGLNTGELFF. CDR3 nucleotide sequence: TGTGCCAGCAGTTCCCCAGGGGGCCTGAACACCGGGGAGCTGTTTTTT.

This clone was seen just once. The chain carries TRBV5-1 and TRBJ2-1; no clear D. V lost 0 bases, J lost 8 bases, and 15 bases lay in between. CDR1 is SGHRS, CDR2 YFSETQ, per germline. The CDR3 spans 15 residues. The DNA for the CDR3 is TGCGCCAGCAGCTTGGCCGGGCAGAAAGGCCATGAGCAGTTCTTC. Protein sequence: CASSLAGQKGHEQFF.

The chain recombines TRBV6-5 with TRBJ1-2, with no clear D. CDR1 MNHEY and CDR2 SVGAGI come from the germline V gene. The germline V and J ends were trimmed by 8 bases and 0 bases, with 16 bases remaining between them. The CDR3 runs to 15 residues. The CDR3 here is CASYGRGGANYGYTF. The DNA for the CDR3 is TGTGCCAGCTACGGTCGGGGAGGAGCTAACTATGGCTACACCTTC.

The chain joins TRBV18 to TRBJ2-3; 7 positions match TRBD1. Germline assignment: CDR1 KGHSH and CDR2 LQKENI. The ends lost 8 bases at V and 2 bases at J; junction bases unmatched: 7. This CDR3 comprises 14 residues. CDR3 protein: CASTGALYTDTQYF. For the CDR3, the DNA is TGTGCCAGCACAGGGGCCCTGTACACAGATACGCAGTATTTT.

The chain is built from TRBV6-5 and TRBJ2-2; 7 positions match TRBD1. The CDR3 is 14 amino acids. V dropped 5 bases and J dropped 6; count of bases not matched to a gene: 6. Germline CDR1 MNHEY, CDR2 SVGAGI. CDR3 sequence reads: CASSLDRVAGELFF. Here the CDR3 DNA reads TGTGCCAGCAGTCTAGACAGGGTGGCCGGGGAGCTGTTTTTT.

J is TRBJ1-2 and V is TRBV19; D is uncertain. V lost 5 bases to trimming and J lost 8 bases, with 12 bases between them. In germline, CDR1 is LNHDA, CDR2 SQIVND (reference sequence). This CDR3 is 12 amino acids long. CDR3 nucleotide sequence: TGTGCCAGTAGTTGGGATCGGTACGGCTACACCTTC. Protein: CASSWDRYGYTF.

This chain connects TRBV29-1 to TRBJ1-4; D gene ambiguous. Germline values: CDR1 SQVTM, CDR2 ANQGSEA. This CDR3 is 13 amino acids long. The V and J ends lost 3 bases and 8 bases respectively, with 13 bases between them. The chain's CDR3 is CSVDQLLGEKLFF. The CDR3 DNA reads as TGCAGCGTTGATCAACTACTGGGCGAAAAACTGTTTTTT. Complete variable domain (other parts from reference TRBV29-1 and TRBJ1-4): SAVISQKPSRDICQRGTSLTIQCQVDSQVTMMFWYRQQPGQSLTLIATANQGSEATYESGFVIDKFPISRPNLTFSTLTVSNMSPEDSSIYLCSVDQLLGEKLFFGSGTQLSVL.

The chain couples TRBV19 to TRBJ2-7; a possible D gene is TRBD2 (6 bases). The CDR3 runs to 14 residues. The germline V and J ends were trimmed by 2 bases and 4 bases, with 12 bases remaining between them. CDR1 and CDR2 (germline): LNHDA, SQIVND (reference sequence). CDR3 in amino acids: CASSITGGGYEQYF. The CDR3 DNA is TGTGCCAGTAGTATAACCGGGGGAGGTTACGAGCAGTACTTC.

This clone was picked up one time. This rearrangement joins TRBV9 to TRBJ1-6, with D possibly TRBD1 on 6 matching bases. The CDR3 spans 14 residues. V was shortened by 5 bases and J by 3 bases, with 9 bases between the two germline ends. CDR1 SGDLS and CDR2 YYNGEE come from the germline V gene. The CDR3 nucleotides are TGTGCCAGCAGTCAGGGGCACTATAATTCACCCCTCCACTTT. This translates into CASSQGHYNSPLHF.

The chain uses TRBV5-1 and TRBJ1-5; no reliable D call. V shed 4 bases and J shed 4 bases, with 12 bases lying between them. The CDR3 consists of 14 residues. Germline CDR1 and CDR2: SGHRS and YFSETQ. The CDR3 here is CASSTGSENQPQHF. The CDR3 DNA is TGCGCCAGCAGCACCGGGAGCGAGAATCAGCCCCAGCATTTT.

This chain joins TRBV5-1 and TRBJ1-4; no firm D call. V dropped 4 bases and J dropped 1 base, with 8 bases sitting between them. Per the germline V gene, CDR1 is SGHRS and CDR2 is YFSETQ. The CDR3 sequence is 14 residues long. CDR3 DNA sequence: TGCGCCAGCAGCGACACAGTAACTAATGAAAAACTGTTTTTT. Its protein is CASSDTVTNEKLFF.

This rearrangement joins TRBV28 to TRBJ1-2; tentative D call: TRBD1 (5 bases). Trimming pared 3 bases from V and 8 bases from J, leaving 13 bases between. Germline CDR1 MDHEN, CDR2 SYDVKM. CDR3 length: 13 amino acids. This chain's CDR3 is CASSFGRGRGYTF. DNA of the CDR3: TGTGCCAGCAGTTTCGGACGGGGCAGGGGCTACACCTTC.

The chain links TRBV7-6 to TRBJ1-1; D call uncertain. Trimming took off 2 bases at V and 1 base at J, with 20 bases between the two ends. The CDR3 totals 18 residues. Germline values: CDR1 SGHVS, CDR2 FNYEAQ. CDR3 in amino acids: CASSLTVRGSMRNTEAFF. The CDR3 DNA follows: TGTGCCAGCAGCTTAACCGTACGTGGGTCGATGAGGAACACTGAAGCTTTCTTT. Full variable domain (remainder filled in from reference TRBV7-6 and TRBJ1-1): GAGVSQSPRYKVTKRGQDVALRCDPISGHVSLYWYRQALGQGPEFLTYFNYEAQQDKSGLPNDRFSAERPEGSISTLTIQRTEQRDSAMYRCASSLTVRGSMRNTEAFFGQGTRLTVV.

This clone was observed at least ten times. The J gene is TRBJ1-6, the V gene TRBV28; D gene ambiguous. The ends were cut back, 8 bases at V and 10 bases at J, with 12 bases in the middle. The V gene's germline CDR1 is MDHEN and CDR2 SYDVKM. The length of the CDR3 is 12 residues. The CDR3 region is CASGWRVSPLHF. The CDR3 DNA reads TGTGCCAGCGGTTGGAGGGTGTCACCCCTCCACTTT.

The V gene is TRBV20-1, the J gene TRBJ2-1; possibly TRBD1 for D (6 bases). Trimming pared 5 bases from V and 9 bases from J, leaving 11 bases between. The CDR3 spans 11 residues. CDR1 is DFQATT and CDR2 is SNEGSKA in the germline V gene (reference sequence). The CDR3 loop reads CSAQGQVEQFF. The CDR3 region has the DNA TGCAGTGCTCAGGGGCAGGTTGAGCAGTTCTTC.

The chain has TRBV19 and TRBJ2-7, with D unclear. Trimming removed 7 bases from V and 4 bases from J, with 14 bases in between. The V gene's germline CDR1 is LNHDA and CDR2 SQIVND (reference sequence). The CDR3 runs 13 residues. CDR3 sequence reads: CASTPRVGYEQYF. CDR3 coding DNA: TGTGCCAGTACCCCCCGGGTCGGATACGAGCAGTACTTC.

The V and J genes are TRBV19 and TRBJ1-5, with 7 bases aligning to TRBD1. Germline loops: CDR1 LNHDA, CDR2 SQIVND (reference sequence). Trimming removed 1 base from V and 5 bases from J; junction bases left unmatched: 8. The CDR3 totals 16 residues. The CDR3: CASSIGSRGFDQPQHF. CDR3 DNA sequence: TGTGCCAGTAGTATAGGGTCCAGGGGGTTTGATCAGCCCCAGCATTTT.

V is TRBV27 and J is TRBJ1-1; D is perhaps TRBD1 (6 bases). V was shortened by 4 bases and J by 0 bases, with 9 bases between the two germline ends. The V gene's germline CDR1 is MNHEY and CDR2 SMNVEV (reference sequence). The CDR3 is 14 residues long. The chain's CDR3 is CASSWTDLNTEAFF. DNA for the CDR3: TGTGCCAGCAGTTGGACAGACTTGAACACTGAAGCTTTCTTT.

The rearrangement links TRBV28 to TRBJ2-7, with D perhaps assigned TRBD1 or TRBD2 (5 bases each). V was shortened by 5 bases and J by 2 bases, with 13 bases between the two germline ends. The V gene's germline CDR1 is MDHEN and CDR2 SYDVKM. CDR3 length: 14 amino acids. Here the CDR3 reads CASSHRDRTYEQYF. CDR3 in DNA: TGTGCCAGCAGTCATCGGGACCGAACCTACGAGCAGTACTTC.

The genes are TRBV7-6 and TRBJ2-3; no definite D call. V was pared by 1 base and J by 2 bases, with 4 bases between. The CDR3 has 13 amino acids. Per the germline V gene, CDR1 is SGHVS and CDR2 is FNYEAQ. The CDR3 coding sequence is TGTGCCAGCAGCTTAGGACACACAGATACGCAGTATTTT. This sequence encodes CASSLGHTDTQYF.

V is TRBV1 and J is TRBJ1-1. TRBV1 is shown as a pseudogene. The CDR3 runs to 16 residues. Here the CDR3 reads CTSSQEEYKGVTEAFF. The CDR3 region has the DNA TGCACCAGCAGCCAAGAAGAATATAAGGGCGTCACTGAAGCTTTCTTT.

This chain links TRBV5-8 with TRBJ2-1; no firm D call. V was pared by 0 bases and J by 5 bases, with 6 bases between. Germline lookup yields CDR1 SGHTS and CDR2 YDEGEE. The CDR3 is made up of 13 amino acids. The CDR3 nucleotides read TGTGCCAGCAGCTTGGGCACGGACAATGAGCAGTTCTTC. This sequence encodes CASSLGTDNEQFF. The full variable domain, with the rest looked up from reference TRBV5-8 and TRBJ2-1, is EAGVTQSPTHLIKTRGQQATLRCSPISGHTSVYWYQQALGLGLQFLLWYDEGEERNRGNFPPRFSGRQFPNYSSELNVNALELEDSALYLCASSLGTDNEQFFGPGTRLTVL.